This T cell receptor (beta chain) was observed in a study of blood T cells in healthy people across ages. Study as a whole: Template switching retrieved approximately one barcoded beta molecule for each two T cells.

V was shortened by 5 bases and J by 2 bases, with 16 bases between the two germline ends. The germline gives CDR1 LNHDA, CDR2 SQIVND (reference sequence). This CDR3 comprises 15 residues. The use of a sample-barcoded 5' primer and a J-beta primer mix characterized a second PCR of about 7 to 12 cycles. TCRdb called the 5' RACE reads again in MiXCR, with one record for every CDR3 protein. The sample records 1.5 million or so distinct CDR3 sequences, about 43% being singletons. This clonotype was picked up a small number of times. V and J are TRBV19 and TRBJ2-7, with a tentative D call TRBD2 (5 bases). The sequenced sample consisted of blood. The TCR originated in a woman aged 18-29 years in good health. The CDR3 DNA reads TGTGCCAGTAGTGTACGGGGAACCTCCACCTACGAGCAGTACTTC. Translation: CASSVRGTSTYEQYF.